Following are 12 T cell receptor beta chains from one sample sequenced in a study of PD-1 blockade in classical Hodgkin lymphoma. Generated by immunoSEQ multiplex PCR, the TCRdb table keeps only in-frame clones and is missing some. Here the sample spans some 41,000 clones, about 79% being singletons. Relapse after autologous stem cell transplantation occurred in every patient, and brentuximab vedotin exposure varied. This sample comprised peripheral blood mononuclear cells (PBMCs), obtained at baseline. The receptor set was obtained from a human donor with classical Hodgkin lymphoma.

V and J are TRBV7-2 and TRBJ1-1, with a tentative D call TRBD1 (6 bases). Trimming left V 5 bases short and J 2 bases short, with 12 bases between. CDR1 and CDR2 (germline): SGHTA, FQGNSA. The CDR3 is made up of 14 amino acids. The CDR3 region has the DNA TGTGCCAGCAGCCACGGACAGATCAACACTGAAGCTTTCTTT. It specifies CASSHGQINTEAFF.

The chain couples TRBV27 to TRBJ1-2, with unresolved D. The CDR3 loop spans 13 amino acids. V was pared by 2 bases and J by 6 bases, with 10 bases between. Germline V lookup: CDR1 MNHEY, CDR2 SMNVEV (reference sequence). The CDR3 here is CASSLKQGDGYTF. The CDR3 DNA reads TGTGCCAGCAGTTTAAAACAAGGCGATGGCTACACCTTC.

The V call is TRBV2, the J call TRBJ1-2; 11 positions agree with TRBD1. The germline CDR1 and CDR2 sequences are SNHLY and FYNNEI. The junction had 8 bases not matched to a gene; V was cut back by 6 bases and J by 5 bases. The CDR3 contains 15 residues. CDR3 bases: TGTGCCAGCAGCCGGGACAGGGGGTCAGGGTATGGCTACACCTTC. The encoded protein is CASSRDRGSGYGYTF.

J is TRBJ2-7 and V is TRBV7-9; TRBD1 might be the D (6 bases). The CDR3 consists of 14 residues. CDR1 is SEHNR and CDR2 is FQNEAQ in the germline V gene (reference sequence). The germline V and J ends were trimmed by 5 bases and 4 bases, with 15 bases remaining between them. CDR3 DNA: TGTGCCAGCAGCACCCCGGACAGCCCTTACGAGCAGTACTTC. It is translated as CASSTPDSPYEQYF.

Only a few counts were recorded for this clone. The rearrangement links TRBV7-2 to TRBJ1-3; no clear D gene. V was cut by 5 bases and J by 3 bases, with 17 bases left in between. Germline-derived CDR1 and CDR2 are SGHTA and FQGNSA. This CDR3 has 16 residues. The DNA for the CDR3 is TGTGCCAGCAGCCATAGCCTTGGGGATGGTGGAAACACCATATATTTT. It encodes CASSHSLGDGGNTIYF.

The chain is built from TRBV29-1 and TRBJ1-2, with 11 bases identical to TRBD1. Germline CDR1 is SQVTM and CDR2 is ANQGSEA. Trimming at V came to 4 bases and at J to 5 bases, leaving 3 bases not matched to a gene. CDR3 length equals 13 residues. The DNA of the CDR3 is TGCAGCGTTGGGACAGGGGGCGTGTATGGCTACACCTTC. Its translation is CSVGTGGVYGYTF.

The V gene is TRBV2, the J gene TRBJ1-5, with 10 positions matching TRBD1. The CDR3 extends over 15 amino acids. From germline, CDR1 is SNHLY and CDR2 FYNNEI. V dropped 7 bases and J dropped 5; count of bases not matched to a gene: 8. The CDR3 coding sequence is TGTGCCAGCACCGGGGACAGGGGAGTATATCAGCCCCAGCATTTT. Amino acids: CASTGDRGVYQPQHF.

V gene TRBV19 combines with J gene TRBJ2-2; the match to TRBD1 covers 9 bases. Trimming removed 4 bases from V and 3 bases from J; junction bases left unmatched: 3. Germline CDR1 LNHDA, CDR2 SQIVND (reference sequence). There are 15 residues in the CDR3. The CDR3 here is CASSTGQGYTGELFF. In nucleotides, the CDR3 is TGTGCCAGTAGTACGGGACAGGGATACACCGGGGAGCTGTTTTTT.

V gene TRBV5-1 combines with J gene TRBJ2-3, with TRBD1 matching over 8 bases. The CDR3 is 16 amino acids. Germline CDR1 and CDR2: SGHRS and YFSETQ. Trimming removed 4 bases from V and 2 bases from J; junction bases left unmatched: 9. The CDR3 loop is CASSIGTGHNTDTQYF. The CDR3 coding sequence is TGCGCCAGCAGCATAGGGACAGGCCACAACACAGATACGCAGTATTTT. Full variable domain (rest looked up from reference TRBV5-1 and TRBJ2-3): KAGVTQTPRYLIKTRGQQVTLSCSPISGHRSVSWYQQTPGQGLQFLFEYFSETQRNKGNFPGRFSGRQFSNSRSEMNVSTLELGDSALYLCASSIGTGHNTDTQYFGPGTRLTVL.

The chain employs TRBV6-5 and TRBJ2-1; TRBD2 matches 15 bases. The J segment lost 9 bases and the V segment lost 2 bases, leaving 2 bases of the junction unmatched. The CDR3 totals 15 residues. Germline values: CDR1 MNHEY, CDR2 SVGAGI. CDR3 in amino acids: CASSYGTSGRTEQFF. CDR3 DNA sequence: TGTGCCAGCAGTTACGGGACTAGCGGGAGGACTGAGCAGTTCTTC.

The CDR3 region has the DNA TGTGCCAGCAGTTTAGGGCTAGCGCCGGGCAGCTCCTACGAGCAGTACTTC. Its translation: CASSLGLAPGSSYEQYF. The chain has TRBV28 and TRBJ2-7, with a weak D call TRBD2 (6 bases). This CDR3 spans 17 amino acids. Germline CDR1 is MDHEN and CDR2 is SYDVKM. V shed 2 bases and J shed 0 bases, with 17 bases lying between them.

The genes are TRBV10-2 and TRBJ1-5, with 10 bases fitting TRBD1. CDR3 length equals 16 residues. V was clipped by 3 bases and J by 3 bases; unmatched bases: 5. CDR1 is WSHSY and CDR2 is SAAADI in the germline V gene. The CDR3 DNA reads as TGCGCCAGCAGTGATAATGACAGGGGGCACAATCAGCCCCAGCATTTT. It yields the protein CASSDNDRGHNQPQHF.